The next 5 T cell receptor beta chains were all read from a single sample in a study of shared clonotypes between healthy human individuals. Here immunoSEQ multiplex PCR was the method, and the copy in TCRdb shows in-frame clones only, minus some. This table has 1,400,000 or so clones, about 98.5% appearing once. Material: naive CD4+ T cells sorted from blood. The subset denotes: CD45RA+ positively selected. All receptors derive from a man younger than 40 in good health.

The genes are TRBV5-4 and TRBJ2-5, with D possibly called TRBD1 or TRBD2 (5 bases each). The CDR3 is 14 amino acids. V lost 4 bases to trimming and J lost 3 bases, with 13 bases between them. Germline loops: CDR1 SGHNT, CDR2 YYREEE (reference sequence). The CDR3 reads CASSHRDGEETQYF. The CDR3 DNA is TGTGCCAGCAGCCACCGGGACGGTGAAGAGACCCAGTACTTC.

This clone was detected only once. This sequence joins TRBV7-9 and TRBJ2-3; D remains unclear. This CDR3 region has 13 residues. Per germline, CDR1 SEHNR and CDR2 FQNEAQ (reference sequence). Trimming shortened V by 1 base and J by 5 bases, and 7 bases separated the two germline ends. CDR3 bases: TGTGCCAGCAGCTTAGGCCCCTTAGATACGCAGTATTTT. Its translation: CASSLGPLDTQYF. Together with reference TRBV7-9 and TRBJ2-3, the CDR3 gives the full variable domain: DTGVSQNPRHKITKRGQNVTFRCDPISEHNRLYWYRQTLGQGPEFLTYFQNEAQLEKSRLLSDRFSAERPKGSFSTLEIQRTEQGDSAMYLCASSLGPLDTQYFGPGTRLTVL.

The V gene is TRBV5-4, the J gene TRBJ2-1; D is unclear. Trimming took off 4 bases at V and 7 bases at J, with 9 bases between the two ends. In germline, CDR1 is SGHNT, CDR2 YYREEE (reference sequence). This CDR3 comprises 12 residues. The CDR3 DNA is TGTGCCAGCAGCGCAGGTTTGAATGAGCAGTTCTTC. Translating it yields CASSAGLNEQFF.

The rearrangement joins TRBV15 to TRBJ1-4, with D tentatively TRBD1 (5 bases). V was pared by 0 bases and J by 7 bases, with 15 bases between. The CDR3 is made up of 16 amino acids. Germline loops: CDR1 LNHNV, CDR2 YYDKDF (reference sequence). CDR3 nucleotide sequence: TGTGCCACCAGCAGAGATCTCGTTGGGGGAGGTGAAAAACTGTTTTTT. This gives the protein CATSRDLVGGGEKLFF.

The chain has TRBV4-1 and TRBJ2-6; D ambiguous. Germline V gene data show CDR1 as MGHRA and CDR2 as YSYEKL. Trimming shortened V by 9 bases and J by 1 base, and 19 bases separated the two germline ends. The CDR3 covers 17 residues. The CDR3 loop is CASGQRNGRSGANVLTF. The CDR3 DNA reads TGCGCCAGTGGGCAACGGAACGGGCGATCTGGGGCCAACGTCCTGACTTTC.